A selection of T cell receptor beta chains follows, all from one sample in a study of graft-versus-host responses after intestinal transplantation. The repertoire was sequenced with immunoSEQ multiplex PCR; TCRdb's copy has only in-frame clones and lacks some. This table has about 120,000 clones, just under 95% appearing once. The antigens of these receptors remain unknown. Specimen: unstimulated CD8+ T cells sorted from spleen or lymph node cells, collected before intestinal transplant. The receptor source for this set is a human donor who received an intestinal transplant. Both conserved end residues are trimmed from each CDR3. D genes are given only for firm matches. A clone size is listed for some rows: how often the clone was seen (once, few, many), or a class if it is expanded.

v_call: TRBV7-9; j_call: TRBJ2-4; d_call: NA; clone_size: NA; cdr3_aa: ASRNILGNIQY
v_call: TRBV11-2; j_call: TRBJ1-1; d_call: NA; clone_size: NA; cdr3_aa: ASSSVAQNGKTF
v_call: TRBV2; j_call: TRBJ2-5; d_call: TRBD1; clone_size: NA; cdr3_aa: ASSEAGRGPEETQY
v_call: TRBV19; j_call: TRBJ1-2; d_call: NA; clone_size: NA; cdr3_aa: ASSISGGNYGYT
v_call: TRBV19; j_call: TRBJ2-1; d_call: NA; clone_size: NA; cdr3_aa: ASSIWIGDEQF
v_call: TRBV2; j_call: TRBJ2-5; d_call: NA; clone_size: NA; cdr3_aa: ASSEATGVQETQY
v_call: TRBV27; j_call: TRBJ1-5; d_call: NA; clone_size: NA; cdr3_aa: ASSLRAGVGQPQH
v_call: TRBV15; j_call: TRBJ1-4; d_call: NA; clone_size: once; cdr3_aa: ATSRDGRGPDEKLF
v_call: TRBV27; j_call: TRBJ2-1; d_call: NA; clone_size: NA; cdr3_aa: ASSFSGDEQF
v_call: TRBV4-1; j_call: TRBJ2-4; d_call: NA; clone_size: NA; cdr3_aa: ASSPTTNIQY
v_call: TRBV16; j_call: TRBJ2-1; d_call: NA; clone_size: NA; cdr3_aa: ASSQITEQF
v_call: TRBV4-1; j_call: TRBJ1-2; d_call: NA; clone_size: NA; cdr3_aa: ASSPLRGAYGNT
v_call: TRBV27; j_call: TRBJ1-5; d_call: NA; clone_size: NA; cdr3_aa: ASSSLDSNQPQH
v_call: TRBV7-9; j_call: TRBJ2-2; d_call: TRBD2; clone_size: NA; cdr3_aa: ASSFVAGPNTGELF
v_call: TRBV7-9; j_call: TRBJ2-7; d_call: TRBD2; clone_size: NA; cdr3_aa: ASSSRTSGYEQY
v_call: TRBV28; j_call: TRBJ2-7; d_call: NA; clone_size: NA; cdr3_aa: ASSLASQFYEQY
v_call: TRBV6-5; j_call: TRBJ2-7; d_call: TRBD1; clone_size: NA; cdr3_aa: ASRGQADSYEQY
v_call: TRBV9; j_call: TRBJ1-2; d_call: NA; clone_size: once; cdr3_aa: ASSLGGGGYGYT
v_call: TRBV9; j_call: NA; d_call: NA; clone_size: NA; cdr3_aa: ASANPGNEQY
v_call: TRBV6-8; j_call: TRBJ2-3; d_call: TRBD2; clone_size: NA; cdr3_aa: ASSYSTSGRGDTQY
v_call: TRBV18; j_call: TRBJ2-7; d_call: TRBD1; clone_size: NA; cdr3_aa: ASSPVGTGYPYEQY
v_call: TRBV19; j_call: TRBJ1-1; d_call: NA; clone_size: NA; cdr3_aa: ASTPGAWNTEAF
v_call: TRBV10-2; j_call: TRBJ2-3; d_call: NA; clone_size: NA; cdr3_aa: ASSDGWSTDTQY
v_call: TRBV9; j_call: TRBJ1-4; d_call: TRBD1; clone_size: NA; cdr3_aa: ASSAQGGNEKLF
v_call: TRBV18; j_call: TRBJ2-1; d_call: NA; clone_size: NA; cdr3_aa: ASSPGPNEQF
v_call: TRBV5-1; j_call: TRBJ2-3; d_call: NA; clone_size: NA; cdr3_aa: ASSLGGSSTDTQY
v_call: TRBV30; j_call: TRBJ1-5; d_call: NA; clone_size: NA; cdr3_aa: AWSSGGGNQPQH
v_call: TRBV5-1; j_call: TRBJ2-1; d_call: TRBD1; clone_size: NA; cdr3_aa: ASGTERPSYNEQF
v_call: TRBV4-2; j_call: TRBJ2-7; d_call: TRBD2; clone_size: NA; cdr3_aa: ASSPGLDAYEQY
v_call: TRBV10-1; j_call: TRBJ2-5; d_call: NA; clone_size: NA; cdr3_aa: ASSDSTAGETQY
v_call: TRBV29-1; j_call: TRBJ2-3; d_call: NA; clone_size: once; cdr3_aa: SVELGVTDTQY
v_call: TRBV9; j_call: TRBJ2-2; d_call: TRBD2; clone_size: NA; cdr3_aa: ASSVVLAGGAGELF
v_call: TRBV9; j_call: TRBJ2-5; d_call: NA; clone_size: once; cdr3_aa: ASSVGSGGGETQY
v_call: TRBV2; j_call: TRBJ1-2; d_call: TRBD1; clone_size: NA; cdr3_aa: ASSVVGTGQGLNGYT
v_call: TRBV7-7; j_call: TRBJ1-5; d_call: NA; clone_size: NA; cdr3_aa: ASSLRQPNQPQH
v_call: TRBV6-5; j_call: TRBJ2-7; d_call: TRBD1; clone_size: NA; cdr3_aa: ASGQGVTYEQY
v_call: TRBV10-1; j_call: TRBJ2-1; d_call: NA; clone_size: NA; cdr3_aa: ASSESASDLDNEQF
v_call: TRBV27; j_call: TRBJ1-4; d_call: TRBD1; clone_size: NA; cdr3_aa: ASSLLGGRSEELF
v_call: TRBV30; j_call: TRBJ2-1; d_call: NA; clone_size: NA; cdr3_aa: AWSHGVNEQF
v_call: TRBV4-1; j_call: TRBJ2-7; d_call: TRBD2; clone_size: NA; cdr3_aa: ASSHRLAGAYEQY
v_call: TRBV19; j_call: TRBJ2-1; d_call: TRBD1; clone_size: NA; cdr3_aa: ASSIRDSSYNEQF
v_call: TRBV7-9; j_call: TRBJ2-1; d_call: TRBD2; clone_size: NA; cdr3_aa: ASSDTSGSYNEQF
v_call: TRBV27; j_call: TRBJ1-2; d_call: NA; clone_size: NA; cdr3_aa: ASSPRGYGYT
v_call: TRBV29-1; j_call: TRBJ2-3; d_call: TRBD2; clone_size: NA; cdr3_aa: SVEEAGGSADTQY
v_call: TRBV19; j_call: TRBJ2-6; d_call: TRBD1; clone_size: once; cdr3_aa: ASSGKTGTGGAYGGANVLT
v_call: TRBV2; j_call: TRBJ2-7; d_call: NA; clone_size: NA; cdr3_aa: ASTFLYEQY
v_call: TRBV19; j_call: TRBJ1-1; d_call: NA; clone_size: NA; cdr3_aa: ASSIVRQNTEAF
v_call: TRBV2; j_call: TRBJ2-7; d_call: TRBD1; clone_size: NA; cdr3_aa: ASLDRGKTYEQY
v_call: TRBV5-5; j_call: TRBJ2-3; d_call: TRBD2; clone_size: NA; cdr3_aa: ASSLAMAGGHTQY
v_call: TRBV6-1; j_call: TRBJ2-6; d_call: NA; clone_size: NA; cdr3_aa: ASSEARVLGANVLT
v_call: TRBV19; j_call: TRBJ1-5; d_call: NA; clone_size: NA; cdr3_aa: ASRHWDSNQPQH
v_call: TRBV15; j_call: TRBJ2-5; d_call: NA; clone_size: NA; cdr3_aa: ATSTFPRTAPVQETQY
v_call: TRBV5-4; j_call: TRBJ2-1; d_call: NA; clone_size: NA; cdr3_aa: ASSLKGGASSYNEQF
v_call: TRBV2; j_call: TRBJ2-7; d_call: NA; clone_size: NA; cdr3_aa: AINLGSSYEQY
v_call: TRBV30; j_call: TRBJ1-2; d_call: TRBD1; clone_size: NA; cdr3_aa: AWKPTGEANYGYT
v_call: TRBV29-1; j_call: TRBJ2-3; d_call: NA; clone_size: NA; cdr3_aa: SAEGWGKDADTQY
v_call: TRBV21-1; j_call: TRBJ2-2; d_call: NA; clone_size: NA; cdr3_aa: ASSKVGTANTGELF